Listed here are 22 T cell receptor beta chains from one sample, sequenced in a study of T-cell memory formation after mild COVID-19. One entry per CDR3 protein results from TCRdb running MiXCR on the 5' RACE reads. The table records some 210,000 distinct CDR3 sequences, approximately 20% of them present only once. Sequenced: PBMCs or a T cell subset sorted from them (not recorded which). These receptor sequences come from an adult woman who had mild COVID-19 (a few samples of this study predate the infection). Cell type and time point are not known.

The CDR3 region is CATSSSPRTDTQYF. The CDR3 DNA is TGTGCCACCAGCAGCTCGCCCCGCACAGATACGCAGTATTTT. The chain uses TRBV15 and TRBJ2-3; D call uncertain. Germline loops: CDR1 LNHNV, CDR2 YYDKDF (reference sequence). The CDR3 spans 14 residues. The V end lost 3 bases, the J end lost 1 base, and 8 bases lay between the germline ends.

This clonotype was counted a few times. This chain's CDR3 is CAWSGGSLSTDTQYF. The DNA of the CDR3 is TGTGCCTGGAGTGGCGGCAGCCTGAGCACAGATACGCAGTATTTT. V usage is TRBV30 and J usage is TRBJ2-3; D gene unclear. V gave up 1 base and J gave up 0 bases, with 11 bases separating them. CDR1 is GTSNPN, CDR2 SVGIG, per germline (reference sequence). The length of the CDR3 is 15 residues.

This clonotype was detected a few times. This chain connects TRBV7-8 to TRBJ2-3; D not certain. With 3 bases removed from V and 1 base from J, the gap between germline ends came to 14 bases. CDR3 size: 16 residues. Germline CDR1 SGHVS, CDR2 FQNEAQ. In nucleotides, the CDR3 is TGTGCCAGCAGCTTTCTCCTCAGTTTACGCACAGATACGCAGTATTTT. It specifies CASSFLLSLRTDTQYF.

The table lists this clonotype with a few counts. The chain is built from TRBV25-1 and TRBJ2-1; 7 nucleotides align to TRBD1. Germline CDR1 reads MGHDK; CDR2 reads SYGVNS. V lost 3 bases, J lost 4 bases, and 0 bases stayed unmatched. CDR3 length: 13 residues. The CDR3 is CASSETGYNEQFF. CDR3 nucleotide sequence: TGTGCCAGCAGTGAGACAGGGTACAATGAGCAGTTCTTC.

In this sample, this clonotype turned up a few times. The V call is TRBV11-2, the J call TRBJ1-3; D may be TRBD1 (5 bases). Germline CDR1 SGHAT, CDR2 FQNNGV. V was pared by 1 base and J by 3 bases, with 7 bases between. The CDR3 extends over 14 amino acids. The CDR3 nucleotides are TGTGCCAGCAGCTTAGCAGGGTTTGGAAACACCATATATTTT. Protein product: CASSLAGFGNTIYF.

This clonotype was detected a few times. The V gene is TRBV3-1, the J gene TRBJ2-5; TRBD2 matches 10 bases. Germline lookup yields CDR1 LGHDT and CDR2 YNNKEL (reference sequence). The CDR3 length is 16 residues. V shed 0 bases and J 2 bases; nucleotides not matched to a gene: 3. DNA for the CDR3: TGTGCCAGCAGCCAAGACCCTAGCGGGGGTCAAGAGACCCAGTACTTC. Protein product: CASSQDPSGGQETQYF.

This clonotype has only a few counts. J is TRBJ2-2 and V is TRBV20-1; a possible D gene is TRBD2 (6 bases). CDR1 and CDR2 from the germline V gene are DFQATT and SNEGSKA (reference sequence). The V end lost 6 bases, the J end lost 4 bases, and 15 bases lay between the germline ends. The CDR3 totals 14 residues. CDR3 sequence reads: CSAQVGSGTGELFF. The CDR3 nucleotides read TGCAGTGCCCAGGTCGGGAGCGGCACCGGGGAGCTGTTTTTT.

The chain links TRBV19 to TRBJ2-2; TRBD1 or TRBD2 may be the D gene (6 bases each). The germline V and J ends were trimmed by 7 bases and 4 bases, with 19 bases remaining between them. This CDR3 has 16 amino acids. Germline loops: CDR1 LNHDA, CDR2 SQIVND (reference sequence). CDR3 DNA sequence: TGTGCCAGTATCAAAGAGGGGGGAATTGGCACCGGGGAGCTGTTTTTT. This sequence encodes CASIKEGGIGTGELFF. The full variable domain, rest sourced from reference TRBV19 and TRBJ2-2, is DGGITQSPKYLFRKEGQNVTLSCEQNLNHDAMYWYRQDPGQGLRLIYYSQIVNDFQKGDIAEGYSVSREKKESFPLTVTSAQKNPTAFYLCASIKEGGIGTGELFFGEGSRLTVL.

This chain joins TRBV9 and TRBJ2-2; maybe TRBD2 (5 bases). Germline V lookup: CDR1 SGDLS, CDR2 YYNGEE. CDR3 length: 15 amino acids. V shed 0 bases and J shed 4 bases, with 10 bases lying between them. CDR3 loop: CASSVGTLGTGELFF. CDR3 nucleotides: TGTGCCAGCAGCGTAGGGACTCTTGGCACCGGGGAGCTGTTTTTT.

In its sample, this clonotype was seen many times. The J gene is TRBJ1-5, the V gene TRBV29-1, with TRBD1 matching over 7 bases. CDR3 length: 15 amino acids. Per germline, CDR1 SQVTM and CDR2 ANQGSEA. The J segment lost 0 bases and the V segment lost 7 bases, leaving 9 bases of the junction unmatched. The CDR3 spells CSAGDSIHSNQPQHF. The CDR3 DNA sequence: TGCAGCGCGGGGGACAGCATACATAGCAATCAGCCCCAGCATTTT.

This chain uses TRBV5-1 with TRBJ1-1, with D possibly being TRBD1 (6 bases). In germline, CDR1 is SGHRS, CDR2 YFSETQ. The CDR3 totals 14 residues. Trimming shortened V by 4 bases and J by 4 bases, and 14 bases separated the two germline ends. The CDR3 reads CASSVSGGGTEAFF. CDR3 sequence (DNA): TGCGCCAGCAGCGTGAGTGGAGGGGGCACTGAAGCTTTCTTT.

This chain connects TRBV27 to TRBJ2-3; TRBD2 aligns across 11 bases. Trimming at V came to 4 bases and at J to 14 bases, leaving 8 bases not matched to a gene. There are 13 residues in the CDR3. The germline V gene has CDR1 MNHEY and CDR2 SMNVEV (reference sequence). CDR3 coding DNA: TGTGCCAGCAGTTCCTGGACTAGCGGGTCACTGTATTTT. This gives the protein CASSSWTSGSLYF.

This sequence joins TRBV5-1 and TRBJ1-1, with TRBD1 as a possible D gene (6 bases). V was shortened by 0 bases and J by 6 bases, with 12 bases between the two germline ends. Germline V gene lookup returns CDR1 SGHRS and CDR2 YFSETQ. This CDR3 has 14 amino acids. CDR3 sequence reads: CASSLAQGRAEAFF. For the CDR3, the DNA is TGCGCCAGCAGCTTGGCCCAGGGGAGGGCTGAAGCTTTCTTT. Full variable domain (rest looked up from reference TRBV5-1 and TRBJ1-1): KAGVTQTPRYLIKTRGQQVTLSCSPISGHRSVSWYQQTPGQGLQFLFEYFSETQRNKGNFPGRFSGRQFSNSRSEMNVSTLELGDSALYLCASSLAQGRAEAFFGQGTRLTVV.

The chain combines TRBV5-5 with TRBJ2-7; the match to TRBD2 covers 8 bases. Trimming cost V 3 bases and J 2 bases; bases outside gene matches: 7. From germline, CDR1 is SGHKS and CDR2 YYEKEE (reference sequence). The CDR3 has 15 amino acids. CDR3 sequence: CASSSSGPRPYEQYF. The CDR3 coding sequence is TGTGCCAGCAGCTCTAGCGGGCCTCGCCCCTACGAGCAGTACTTC.

This chain joins TRBV5-1 and TRBJ2-3, with D hard to call. Germline CDR1 and CDR2: SGHRS and YFSETQ. The CDR3 is made up of 15 amino acids. V was pared by 0 bases and J by 1 base, with 9 bases between. The CDR3 sequence is CASSLGGIGTDTQYF. In DNA, the CDR3 is TGCGCCAGCAGCTTGGGGGGAATAGGCACAGATACGCAGTATTTT. The whole variable domain, remainder taken from reference TRBV5-1 and TRBJ2-3, is KAGVTQTPRYLIKTRGQQVTLSCSPISGHRSVSWYQQTPGQGLQFLFEYFSETQRNKGNFPGRFSGRQFSNSRSEMNVSTLELGDSALYLCASSLGGIGTDTQYFGPGTRLTVL.

This clonotype occurred a few times. V usage is TRBV20-1 and J usage is TRBJ2-1, with a weak D call TRBD1 (6 bases). CDR1 and CDR2 from the germline V gene are DFQATT and SNEGSKA (reference sequence). V was shortened by 1 base and J by 2 bases, with 12 bases between the two germline ends. The CDR3 has 15 residues. CDR3 sequence (DNA): TGCAGTGCTAGAGTAGGCAGGGGAGCCTACAATGAGCAGTTCTTC. It translates to CSARVGRGAYNEQFF.

The chain is built from TRBV4-2 and TRBJ1-4; 8 bases are shared with TRBD1. Germline V lookup: CDR1 LGHNA, CDR2 YNFKEQ. The CDR3 loop spans 14 amino acids. After removal of 6 bases from V and 6 bases from J, the junction contained 6 bases not matched to a gene. CDR3 in DNA: TGTGCCAGCAGACCTGGACAGGGTTATGAAAAACTGTTTTTT. This codes for CASRPGQGYEKLFF.

This clonotype was seen at least ten times. V gene TRBV20-1 combines with J gene TRBJ2-3, with D perhaps TRBD2 (6 bases). The CDR3 totals 14 residues. Germline values: CDR1 DFQATT, CDR2 SNEGSKA (reference sequence). V was clipped by 5 bases and J by 0 bases, with 12 bases between them. This CDR3 is CSAGSGDSTDTQYF. Written as DNA, the CDR3 is TGCAGTGCTGGGTCGGGGGATAGCACAGATACGCAGTATTTT.

This chain connects TRBV20-1 to TRBJ1-6; 7 bases fit TRBD1. This CDR3 is built from 14 residues. Per the germline V gene, CDR1 is DFQATT and CDR2 is SNEGSKA (reference sequence). V shed 3 bases, J shed 7 bases, and the junction held 6 bases outside the gene matches. The CDR3 loop is CSARGRDRNSPLHF. CDR3 in DNA: TGCAGTGCTAGGGGCCGGGACAGAAATTCACCCCTCCACTTT.

The V gene is TRBV29-1, the J gene TRBJ1-3, with D unclear. The V gene's germline CDR1 is SQVTM and CDR2 ANQGSEA. This CDR3 spans 12 amino acids. The V end lost 5 bases, the J end lost 0 bases, and 5 bases lay between the germline ends. CDR3 sequence: CSVSRSGNTIYF. DNA of the CDR3: TGCAGCGTTTCCCGCTCTGGAAACACCATATATTTT.

The chain is built from TRBV7-3 and TRBJ2-5; no firm D call. The CDR3 extends over 13 amino acids. Trimming shortened V by 4 bases and J by 2 bases, and 8 bases separated the two germline ends. The germline V gene encodes CDR1 SGHTA and CDR2 FQGTGA. The CDR3 nucleotides are TGTGCCAGCAGCTCCTCTAATCAAGAGACCCAGTACTTC. Protein sequence: CASSSSNQETQYF.

The V and J genes are TRBV19 and TRBJ2-7; TRBD2 matches at 11 bases. CDR1 is LNHDA and CDR2 is SQIVND in the germline V gene (reference sequence). J gave up 6 bases and V 9 bases, and 19 bases lay outside the gene matches. The CDR3 consists of 17 residues. In DNA form, the CDR3 reads TGTGCCAGCGGATCGGCTAGCGGGAGGCCGCTTTCCGGCGAGCAGTACTTC. Its protein is CASGSASGRPLSGEQYF. Full variable domain (remainder filled in from reference TRBV19 and TRBJ2-7): DGGITQSPKYLFRKEGQNVTLSCEQNLNHDAMYWYRQDPGQGLRLIYYSQIVNDFQKGDIAEGYSVSREKKESFPLTVTSAQKNPTAFYLCASGSASGRPLSGEQYFGPGTRLTVT.